Shown below are 9 T cell receptor beta chains from a single sample sequenced in a study of tumor and adjacent non-tumor tissue in lung cancer. Three rounds of nested PCR, following a modified ARM-PCR protocol, produced the TCRbeta library. TCRdb re-called the multiplex PCR reads with MiXCR, one entry per CDR3 protein. The sample has around 60,000 distinct CDR3 sequences, roughly two thirds seen once. RNA was extracted from bulk tissue without any cell sorting. Distant lung tissue was collected more than 3 cm away from the tumor edge. The sample comprised distant non-tumor lung tissue. The source of these receptors is a man in his sixties or seventies with non-small cell lung cancer.

As regards this clonotype: A much larger clone lies a single base off, so this may be a read error. This rearrangement joins TRBV7-9 to TRBJ1-5, with 8 bases identical to TRBD1. CDR1 and CDR2 from the germline V gene are SEHNR and FQNEAQ (reference sequence). The CDR3 sequence is 16 residues long. CDR3 nucleotide sequence: TGTGCCAGCGGCTTAGCGTCAGGGACAGGAGGCCAGCCCCAGCATTTT. Protein product: CASGLASGTGGQPQHF.

This clonotype appeared many times. The J gene is TRBJ2-5, the V gene TRBV5-4; 7 bases align to TRBD1. With V trimmed by 4 bases and J by 1 base, 10 bases remained unmatched. The germline V gene encodes CDR1 SGHNT and CDR2 YYREEE (reference sequence). This CDR3 comprises 16 residues. CDR3 region: CASSPDREVPQETQYF. In nucleotides, the CDR3 is TGTGCCAGCAGCCCCGACAGGGAAGTCCCCCAAGAGACCCAGTACTTC.

This clonotype was recorded many times. The rearrangement joins TRBV24-1 to TRBJ2-2, with 8 bases matching TRBD1. The germline CDR1 and CDR2 sequences are KGHDR and SFDVKD. The trim removed 9 bases at V and 1 base at J, leaving 3 bases unmatched. The CDR3 length is 14 residues. The CDR3 sequence is CATGGQVNTGELFF. In DNA form, the CDR3 reads TGTGCCACCGGGGGACAGGTGAACACCGGGGAGCTGTTTTTT.

This chain uses TRBV11-1 with TRBJ2-5, with D unresolved. Deletions cut 5 bases from V and 0 bases from J, with 19 bases between. This CDR3 has 17 amino acids. Germline V gives CDR1 SGHAT, CDR2 FQDESV (reference sequence). The CDR3, as DNA: TGTGCCAGCAGCGGATCAAGAGGCGAAGTCGACCAAGAGACCCAGTACTTC. The encoded protein is CASSGSRGEVDQETQYF. Using reference TRBV11-1 and TRBJ2-5 for the parts outside the CDR3, the full variable domain is EAEVAQSPRYKITEKSQAVAFWCDPISGHATLYWYRQILGQGPELLVQFQDESVVDDSQLPKDRFSAERLKGVDSTLKIQPAELGDSAMYLCASSGSRGEVDQETQYFGPGTRLLVL.

This clonotype has a count of ten or more. At one of its ends the junction is not consistent with the germline gene, which may arise from a read error. The J gene is TRBJ1-6, the V gene TRBV28; possibly TRBD1 for D (5 bases). The CDR3 spans 12 residues. Germline lookup yields CDR1 MDHEN and CDR2 SYDVKM. The chain's CDR3 is CASSLMAGASFF. The CDR3 DNA follows: TGTGCCAGCAGTTTAATGGCCGGGGCCTCCTTTTTT.

Details on this clonotype: Mismatch with germline at one junction end may stem from a read error. CDR3 sequence: CASSQLGATDTQYF. In nucleotides, the CDR3 is TGCGCCAGCAGCCAACTTGGGGCCACAGATACGCAATATTTT. This chain uses TRBV4-1 with TRBJ2-3, with D tentatively TRBD1 (5 bases). The germline gives CDR1 MGHRA, CDR2 YSYEKL. CDR3 length equals 14 residues.

This clonotype has just a few counts. Given a much more abundant clone one base away, this may be a read error. The chain links TRBV29-1 to TRBJ1-3; 7 positions agree with TRBD1. Germline V lookup: CDR1 SQVTM, CDR2 ANQGSEA. V lost 8 bases and J lost 8; bases outside the gene matches: 9. This CDR3 comprises 12 residues. The CDR3: CSFGTDVDTIYF. For the CDR3, the DNA is TGCAGCTTCGGGACAGACGTAGACACCATATATTTT.

This clonotype was observed a few times. A clone one base away is much larger, so this may be a read error. This chain links TRBV20-1 with TRBJ2-2; TRBD1 might be the D (6 bases). The CDR3 is 15 amino acids. From germline, CDR1 is DFQATT and CDR2 SNEGSKA (reference sequence). CDR3 region: CSARVHVTGTGKLFF. The CDR3 DNA reads TGCAGTGCTAGAGTTCATGTGACAGGCACCGGGAAGCTGTTTTTT.

About this clonotype itself: One end of the junction does not line up with germline, which may come from a read error. The chain carries TRBV29-1 and TRBJ2-6, with D perhaps assigned TRBD1 or TRBD2 (5 bases each). CDR3 length: 14 residues. Germline V lookup: CDR1 SQVTM, CDR2 ANQGSEA. The CDR3 is CSVGSRSGANILTF. Here the CDR3 DNA reads TGTAGCGTGGGCAGCCGCTCTGGGGCCAACATCCTGACTTTC. Based on the CDR3 plus reference TRBV29-1 and TRBJ2-6, the full variable domain is SAVISQKPSRDICQRGTSLTIQCQVDSQVTMMFWYRQQPGQSLTLIATANQGSEATYESGFVIDKFPISRPNLTFSTLTVSNMSPEDSSIYLCSVGSRSGANILTFGAGSRLTVL.